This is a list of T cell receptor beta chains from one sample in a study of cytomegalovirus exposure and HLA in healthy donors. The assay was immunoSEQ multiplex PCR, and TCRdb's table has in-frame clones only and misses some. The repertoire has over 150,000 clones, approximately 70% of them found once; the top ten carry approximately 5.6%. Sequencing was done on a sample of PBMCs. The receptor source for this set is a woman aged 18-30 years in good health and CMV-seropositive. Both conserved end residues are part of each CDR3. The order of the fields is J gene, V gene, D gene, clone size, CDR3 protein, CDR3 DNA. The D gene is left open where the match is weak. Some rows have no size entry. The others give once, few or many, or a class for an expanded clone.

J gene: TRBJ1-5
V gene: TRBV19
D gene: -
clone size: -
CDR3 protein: CASSGVETRGNQPQHF
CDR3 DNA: TGTGCCAGTAGTGGTGTGGAAACTCGGGGCAATCAGCCCCAGCATTTT

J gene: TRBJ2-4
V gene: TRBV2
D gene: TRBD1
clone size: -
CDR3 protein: CASRDRGKAKNIQYF
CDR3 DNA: TGTGCCAGCAGAGACAGGGGGAAAGCCAAAAACATTCAGTACTTC

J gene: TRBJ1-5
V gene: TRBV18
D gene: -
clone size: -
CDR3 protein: CASSPIQDQPQHF
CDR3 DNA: TGTGCCAGCTCACCAATCCAGGATCAGCCCCAGCATTTT

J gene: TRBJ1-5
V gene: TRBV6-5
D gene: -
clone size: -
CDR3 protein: CASRGQLSNQPQHF
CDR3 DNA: TGTGCCAGCAGAGGACAGCTTAGCAATCAGCCCCAGCATTTT

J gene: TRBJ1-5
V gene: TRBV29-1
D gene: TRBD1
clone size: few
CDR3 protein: CSVEVTGGRNQPQHF
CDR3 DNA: TGCAGCGTTGAGGTGACAGGGGGCCGCAATCAGCCCCAGCATTTT

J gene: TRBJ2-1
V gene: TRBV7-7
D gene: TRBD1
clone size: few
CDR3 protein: CASSQGQYNEQFF
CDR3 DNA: TGTGCTAGCAGCCAGGGACAGTACAATGAGCAGTTCTTC

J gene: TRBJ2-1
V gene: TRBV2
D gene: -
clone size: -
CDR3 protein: CASTLSVYNEQFF
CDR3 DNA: TGTGCCAGCACCCTCAGCGTCTACAATGAGCAGTTCTTC

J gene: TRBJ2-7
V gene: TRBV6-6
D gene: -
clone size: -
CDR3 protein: CASSYSLAVTSYEQYF
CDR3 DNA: TGTGCCAGCAGTTACTCCCTGGCAGTAACCTCCTACGAGCAGTACTTC

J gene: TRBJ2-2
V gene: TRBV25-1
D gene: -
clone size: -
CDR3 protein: CASSELDTGELFF
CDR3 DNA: TGTGCCAGCAGTGAATTAGACACCGGGGAGCTGTTTTTT

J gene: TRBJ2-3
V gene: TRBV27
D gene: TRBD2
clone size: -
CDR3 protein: CASSSAGGGYTQYF
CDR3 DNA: TGTGCCAGCAGTTCAGCGGGGGGCGGGTATACGCAGTATTTT

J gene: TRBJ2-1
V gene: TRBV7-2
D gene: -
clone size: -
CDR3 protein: CASSFGGTEQFF
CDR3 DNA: TGTGCCAGCAGCTTTGGGGGCACTGAGCAGTTCTTC

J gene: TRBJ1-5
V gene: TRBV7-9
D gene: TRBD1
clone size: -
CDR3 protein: CASSHGSTGGGHNQPQHF
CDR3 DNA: TGTGCCAGCAGCCACGGGAGCACAGGGGGCGGACACAATCAGCCCCAGCATTTT

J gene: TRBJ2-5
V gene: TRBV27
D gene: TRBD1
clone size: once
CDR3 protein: CASSLTGLETQYF
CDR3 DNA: TGTGCCAGCAGTCTGACAGGGTTGGAGACCCAGTACTTC

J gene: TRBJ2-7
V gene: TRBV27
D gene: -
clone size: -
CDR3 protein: CASSSRPPRGSYEQYF
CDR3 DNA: TGTGCCAGCAGTTCACGTCCCCCGCGGGGTTCCTACGAGCAGTACTTC

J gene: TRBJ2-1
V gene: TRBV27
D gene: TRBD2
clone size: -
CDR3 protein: CASSRGGPYNEQFF
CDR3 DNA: TGTGCCAGCAGCCGCGGGGGGCCTTACAATGAGCAGTTCTTC

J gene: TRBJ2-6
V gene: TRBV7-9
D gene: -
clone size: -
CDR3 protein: CASSLGSSGANVLTF
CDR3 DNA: TGTGCCAGCAGCTTAGGGAGCTCTGGGGCCAACGTCCTGACTTTC

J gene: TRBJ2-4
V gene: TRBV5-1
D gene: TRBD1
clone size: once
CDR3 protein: CASSSNPLGTGGYQYF
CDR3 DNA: TGCGCCAGCAGCTCAAACCCCCTGGGGACAGGGGGCTATCAGTACTTC

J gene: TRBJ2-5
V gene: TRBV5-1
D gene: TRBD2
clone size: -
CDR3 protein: CASSPGTSGGVLETQYF
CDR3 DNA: TGCGCCAGCAGCCCAGGGACTAGCGGGGGGGTTTTGGAGACCCAGTACTTC

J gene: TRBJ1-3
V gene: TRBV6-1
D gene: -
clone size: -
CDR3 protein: CASSEEDWYSGNTIYF
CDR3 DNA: TGTGCCAGCAGTGAGGAAGACTGGTACTCTGGAAACACCATATATTTT

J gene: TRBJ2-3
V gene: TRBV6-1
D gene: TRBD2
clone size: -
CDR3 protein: CASSASAGGSTDTQYF
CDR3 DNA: TGTGCCAGCAGTGCTAGTGCGGGGGGTAGCACAGATACGCAGTATTTT

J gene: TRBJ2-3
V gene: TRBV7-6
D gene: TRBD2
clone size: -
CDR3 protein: CASSFLAGASTDTQYF
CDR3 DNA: TGTGCCAGCAGCTTCTTAGCGGGCGCTAGCACAGATACGCAGTATTTT

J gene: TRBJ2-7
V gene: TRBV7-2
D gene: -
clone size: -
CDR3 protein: CASSRPGAGDYEQYF
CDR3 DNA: TGTGCCAGCAGCCGCCCGGGGGCGGGGGACTACGAGCAGTACTTC

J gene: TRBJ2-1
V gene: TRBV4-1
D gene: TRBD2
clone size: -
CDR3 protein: CASSQDPRGGYNEQFF
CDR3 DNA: TGCGCCAGCAGCCAAGATCCCCGCGGGGGGTACAATGAGCAGTTCTTC

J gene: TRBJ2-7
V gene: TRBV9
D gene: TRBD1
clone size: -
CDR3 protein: CASSARDRALGSEQYF
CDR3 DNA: TGTGCCAGCAGCGCCCGGGACAGGGCCTTAGGAAGCGAGCAGTACTTC

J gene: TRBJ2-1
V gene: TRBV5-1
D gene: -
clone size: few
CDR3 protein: CASSLGESTAYNEQFF
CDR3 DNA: TGCGCCAGCAGCTTGGGGGAATCGACAGCATACAATGAGCAGTTCTTC

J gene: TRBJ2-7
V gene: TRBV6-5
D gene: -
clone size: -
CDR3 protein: CASSYSRLITSYEQYF
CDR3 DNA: TGTGCCAGCAGTTACTCCCGACTCATTACATCCTACGAGCAGTACTTC

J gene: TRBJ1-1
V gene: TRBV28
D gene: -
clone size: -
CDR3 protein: CASSIKGYTEAFF
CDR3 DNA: TGTGCCAGCAGTATTAAGGGGTACACTGAAGCTTTCTTT

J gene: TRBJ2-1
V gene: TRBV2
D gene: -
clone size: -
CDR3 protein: CASSEIGIISYNEQFF
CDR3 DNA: TGTGCCAGCAGTGAAATCGGGATAATCTCCTACAATGAGCAGTTCTTC

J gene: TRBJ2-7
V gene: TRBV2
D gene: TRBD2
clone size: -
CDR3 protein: CASSGGSGRAEQYF
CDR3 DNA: TGTGCCAGCAGTGGAGGTAGCGGGCGCGCCGAGCAGTACTTC

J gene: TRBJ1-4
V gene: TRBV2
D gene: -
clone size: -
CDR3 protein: CATQADRSNEKLFF
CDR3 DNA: TGTGCCACACAGGCGGACAGATCTAATGAAAAACTGTTTTTT

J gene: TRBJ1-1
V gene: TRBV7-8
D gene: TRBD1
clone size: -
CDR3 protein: CASSPDRANTEAFF
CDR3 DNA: TGTGCCAGCAGCCCAGACAGGGCGAACACTGAAGCTTTCTTT

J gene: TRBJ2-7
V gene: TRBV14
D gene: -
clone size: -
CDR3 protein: CASSQAGDSYEQYF
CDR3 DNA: TGTGCCAGCAGCCAAGCAGGGGATAGCTACGAGCAGTACTTC

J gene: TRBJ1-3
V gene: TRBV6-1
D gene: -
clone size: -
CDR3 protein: CASSAFEGRYSGNTIYF
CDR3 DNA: TGTGCCAGCAGTGCGTTTGAGGGCAGATACTCTGGAAACACCATATATTTT

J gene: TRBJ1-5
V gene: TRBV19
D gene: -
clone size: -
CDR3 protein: CASSNDAGAFDQPQHF
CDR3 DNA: TGTGCCAGTAGTAATGATGCTGGGGCTTTCGATCAGCCCCAGCATTTT

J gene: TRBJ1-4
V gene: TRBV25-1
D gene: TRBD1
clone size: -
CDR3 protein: CASSEGTGPNEKLFF
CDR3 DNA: TGTGCCAGCAGTGAAGGGACAGGTCCTAATGAAAAACTGTTTTTT

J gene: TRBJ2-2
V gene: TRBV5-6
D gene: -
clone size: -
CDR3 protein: CASSFPENTGELFF
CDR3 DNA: TGTGCCAGCAGCTTTCCAGAGAACACCGGGGAGCTGTTTTTT

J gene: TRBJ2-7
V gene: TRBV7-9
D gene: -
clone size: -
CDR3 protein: CSSSLQQGSSYEQYF
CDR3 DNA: TGTTCCAGCAGCCTCCAACAGGGTTCCTCCTACGAGCAGTACTTC

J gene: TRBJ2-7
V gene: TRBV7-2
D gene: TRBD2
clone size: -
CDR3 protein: CASSLGASGGNEQYF
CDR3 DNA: TGTGCCAGCAGCTTAGGGGCTAGCGGGGGTAACGAGCAGTACTTC

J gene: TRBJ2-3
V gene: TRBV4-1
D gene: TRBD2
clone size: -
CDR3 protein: CASSQPGTSGGADTQYF
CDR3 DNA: TGCGCCAGCAGCCAACCAGGGACTAGCGGGGGGGCAGATACGCAGTATTTT

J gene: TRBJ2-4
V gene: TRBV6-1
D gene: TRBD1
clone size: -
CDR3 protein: CASSEWGTGGDKNIQYF
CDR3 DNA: TGTGCCAGCAGTGAATGGGGGACAGGGGGGGACAAAAACATTCAGTACTTC

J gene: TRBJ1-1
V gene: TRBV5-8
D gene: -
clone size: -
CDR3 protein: CASSLRQGQGNTEAFF
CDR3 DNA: TGTGCCAGCAGCTTGCGGCAGGGTCAGGGGAACACTGAAGCTTTCTTT

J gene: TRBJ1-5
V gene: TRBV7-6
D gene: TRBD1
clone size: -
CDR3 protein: CASSLQGGDQPQHF
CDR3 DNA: TGTGCCAGCAGTTTACAGGGGGGCGATCAGCCCCAGCATTTT

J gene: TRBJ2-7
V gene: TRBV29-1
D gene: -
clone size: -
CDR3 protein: CSARRGLIAEQYF
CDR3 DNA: TGCAGCGCAAGGCGGGGGCTCATCGCCGAGCAGTACTTC

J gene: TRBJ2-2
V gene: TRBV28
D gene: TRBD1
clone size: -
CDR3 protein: CASSFGTGGSTGELFF
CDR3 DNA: TGTGCCAGCAGTTTCGGGACAGGGGGTAGCACCGGGGAGCTGTTTTTT

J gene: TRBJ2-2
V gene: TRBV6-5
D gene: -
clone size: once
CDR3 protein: CASSYLGMNTGELFF
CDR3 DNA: TGTGCCAGCAGTTACCTCGGGATGAACACCGGGGAGCTGTTTTTT

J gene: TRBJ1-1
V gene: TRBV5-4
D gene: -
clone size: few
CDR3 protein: CASSPRAGDTEAFF
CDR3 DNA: TGTGCCAGCAGCCCGAGGGCCGGCGACACTGAAGCTTTCTTT